Listed here are 20 T cell receptor beta chains from one sample, sequenced in a study of T cell responses to AZD1222 COVID-19 vaccine. Assay: immunoSEQ multiplex PCR; the TCRdb copy retains only in-frame clones and omits some. The sample shows roughly 120,000 clones, 80% to 90% of them seen only once. The sequencing here drew on peripheral blood, taken on day 0 of AZD1222 vaccination. These receptors were collected from an adult in good health.

The chain employs TRBV5-1 and TRBJ1-2; 11 nucleotides agree with TRBD1. The V gene's germline CDR1 is SGHRS and CDR2 YFSETQ. Trimming cost V 6 bases and J 7 bases; bases outside gene matches: 8. This CDR3 region has 14 residues. This CDR3 is CASNSGTGGFGYTF. The CDR3 DNA is TGCGCCAGCAACTCCGGGACAGGGGGGTTTGGCTACACCTTC.

The CDR3 is CASSQRPGEPYNEQFF. The CDR3 DNA reads as TGCGCCAGCAGCCAAAGACCAGGGGAACCCTACAATGAGCAGTTCTTC. V and J are TRBV4-1 and TRBJ2-1; perhaps TRBD1 as D (6 bases). The length of the CDR3 is 16 residues. Looked up from germline, CDR1 is MGHRA and CDR2 is YSYEKL. The V and J ends lost 2 bases and 2 bases respectively, with 13 bases between them.

The chain combines TRBV2 with TRBJ2-2, with D possibly TRBD1 on 5 matching bases. This CDR3 is 14 amino acids long. Germline V lookup: CDR1 SNHLY, CDR2 FYNNEI. The V gene lost 2 bases and the J gene lost 1 base, with 5 bases spanning the gap. The CDR3 spells CASSEQGNTGELFF. The CDR3 DNA is TGTGCCAGCAGTGAACAGGGGAACACCGGGGAGCTGTTTTTT.

V is TRBV11-2 and J is TRBJ1-3; no clear D. This CDR3 is built from 18 residues. V was pared by 5 bases and J by 0 bases, with 20 bases between. Per the germline V gene, CDR1 is SGHAT and CDR2 is FQNNGV. CDR3 in DNA: TGTGCCAGCAGCCCCAGAGCCCCGCCCGGGTACTCTGGAAACACCATATATTTT. This gives the protein CASSPRAPPGYSGNTIYF.

The chain links TRBV6-5 to TRBJ1-3; TRBD1 matches 8 bases. Per the germline V gene, CDR1 is MNHEY and CDR2 is SVGAGI. CDR3 length: 15 amino acids. Unmatched junction bases numbered 6, after V lost 4 bases and J lost 4 bases. The CDR3 loop is CASSSTGAMGNTIYF. Written as DNA, the CDR3 is TGTGCCAGCAGTTCGACAGGGGCTATGGGAAACACCATATATTTT.

CDR3 bases: TGCGCCAGCAGCTTGGTACCTAGCGGGAGTGGGCAAGAGACCCAGTACTTC. Translating gives CASSLVPSGSGQETQYF. The chain carries TRBV5-1 and TRBJ2-5, with 10 nucleotides matching TRBD2. Per the germline V gene, CDR1 is SGHRS and CDR2 is YFSETQ. V was pared by 0 bases and J by 2 bases, with 7 bases of the junction left unmatched. This CDR3 has 17 amino acids.

The chain recombines TRBV5-1 with TRBJ1-1; 9 nucleotides align to TRBD1. This CDR3 is built from 15 residues. With V trimmed by 4 bases and J by 1 base, 5 bases remained unmatched. Germline values: CDR1 SGHRS, CDR2 YFSETQ. CDR3 nucleotides: TGCGCCAGCAGCCAGAACAGGGGGCGGAACACTGAAGCTTTCTTT. It encodes CASSQNRGRNTEAFF.

The J gene is TRBJ1-1, the V gene TRBV5-1; D is uncertain. CDR1 SGHRS and CDR2 YFSETQ come from the germline V gene. Trimming took 4 bases from V and 3 from J, leaving 10 bases between them. The CDR3 loop spans 13 amino acids. CDR3 amino acids: CASSRRSDTEAFF. The CDR3, as DNA: TGCGCCAGCAGCCGGAGGTCGGACACTGAAGCTTTCTTT. Full variable domain (remainder filled in from reference TRBV5-1 and TRBJ1-1): KAGVTQTPRYLIKTRGQQVTLSCSPISGHRSVSWYQQTPGQGLQFLFEYFSETQRNKGNFPGRFSGRQFSNSRSEMNVSTLELGDSALYLCASSRRSDTEAFFGQGTRLTVV.

The V gene is TRBV25-1, the J gene TRBJ1-2; perhaps TRBD1 as D (5 bases). Between the trimmed V and J ends, which lost 3 bases and 4 bases, there was a span of 18 bases. The CDR3 is 16 amino acids. Germline V lookup: CDR1 MGHDK, CDR2 SYGVNS. CDR3 in amino acids: CASSEARDHFTYGYTF. CDR3 DNA: TGTGCCAGCAGTGAGGCCAGGGATCACTTCACCTATGGCTACACCTTC.

This sequence joins TRBV7-2 and TRBJ1-2; D possibly corresponds to TRBD1 (5 bases). The germline gives CDR1 SGHTA, CDR2 FQGNSA. The CDR3 loop spans 16 amino acids. Trimming removed 5 bases at V and 4 bases at J, with 20 bases between. The CDR3 spells CASSPTGNLGGYGYTF. The CDR3, as DNA: TGTGCCAGCAGCCCCACGGGCAATCTCGGGGGCTATGGCTACACCTTC.

The rearrangement links TRBV11-3 to TRBJ1-2; 11 positions match TRBD1. The CDR3 is made up of 15 amino acids. The V and J ends lost 1 base and 3 bases, in that order; junction bases with no gene match: 1. Germline-derived CDR1 and CDR2 are SGHNT and YENEEA. CDR3 DNA: TGTGCCAGCAGCTTAGGGGGACAGGGGGACTATGGCTACACCTTC. Its protein product is CASSLGGQGDYGYTF.

The chain employs TRBV25-1 and TRBJ2-5; 7 nucleotides line up with TRBD2. Unmatched junction bases numbered 16, after V lost 9 bases and J lost 0 bases. CDR1 MGHDK and CDR2 SYGVNS come from the germline V gene. The CDR3 loop spans 17 amino acids. CDR3 amino acids: CASAPTWRGSYQETQYF. The CDR3 region has the DNA TGTGCCAGTGCGCCCACGTGGCGGGGGTCGTACCAAGAGACCCAGTACTTC.

CDR3 sequence reads: CASSQSVTGGPNTEAFF. The CDR3 nucleotides are TGCGCCAGCAGTCAATCTGTCACAGGGGGCCCGAACACTGAAGCTTTCTTT. V usage is TRBV23-1 and J usage is TRBJ1-1, with 9 positions matching TRBD1. TRBV23-1 is designated an ORF whose function remains uncertain. J gave up 1 base and V 0 bases, and 6 bases lay outside the gene matches. The CDR3 is made up of 17 amino acids.

The V gene is TRBV30, the J gene TRBJ2-3; D gene uncertain. The CDR3 is made up of 15 amino acids. In germline, CDR1 is GTSNPN, CDR2 SVGIG (reference sequence). V was trimmed by 3 bases and J by 0 bases, leaving 13 bases between them. DNA of the CDR3: TGTGCCTGGAGCAAGGCGGCCGCTAGCACAGATACGCAGTATTTT. Protein: CAWSKAAASTDTQYF.

This clone is a singleton in its sample. The J gene is TRBJ1-2, the V gene TRBV20-1, with D unclear. The CDR3 consists of 11 residues. Deletions cut 6 bases from V and 4 bases from J, with 9 bases between. Germline values: CDR1 DFQATT, CDR2 SNEGSKA (reference sequence). CDR3 protein: CSAISPYGYTF. The CDR3 DNA reads as TGCAGTGCCATATCCCCCTATGGCTACACCTTC.

This chain joins TRBV7-9 and TRBJ2-3, with D uncertain. The V end was cut by 4 bases, the J end by 6 bases, with 14 bases between. Per the germline V gene, CDR1 is SEHNR and CDR2 is FQNEAQ (reference sequence). This CDR3 is 14 amino acids long. The CDR3 protein is CASSSYTVTDTQYF. The CDR3 DNA is TGTGCCAGCAGCTCCTATACGGTAACCGATACGCAGTATTTT.

This chain uses TRBV6-1 with TRBJ2-7; 9 nucleotides line up with TRBD2. CDR3 size: 15 residues. With V trimmed by 1 base and J by 3 bases, 4 bases remained unmatched. The germline V gene has CDR1 MNHNS and CDR2 SASEGT. In nucleotides, the CDR3 is TGTGCCAGCAGTGAAGGTAGCGGGAGCCTCTACGAGCAGTACTTC. Amino acid sequence: CASSEGSGSLYEQYF.

J is TRBJ1-4 and V is TRBV11-3; 7 bases fit TRBD1. Germline V gives CDR1 SGHNT, CDR2 YENEEA. CDR3 size: 14 residues. After removal of 4 bases from V and 5 bases from J, the junction contained 4 bases not matched to a gene. The chain's CDR3 is CASSSMTGNEKLFF. The CDR3 DNA sequence: TGTGCCAGCAGCTCGATGACAGGGAATGAAAAACTGTTTTTT.

This clone was counted a single time. The rearrangement joins TRBV6-5 to TRBJ2-4; D possibly corresponds to TRBD2 (6 bases). V lost 6 bases and J lost 9, with 18 bases in between. Per germline, CDR1 MNHEY and CDR2 SVGAGI. CDR3 length: 14 amino acids. CDR3 coding DNA: TGTGCCAGCAGCGACCCCCGGGGGTATCCCATTCAGTACTTC. Translation: CASSDPRGYPIQYF.

The chain couples TRBV6-5 to TRBJ1-2; D not certain. CDR1 MNHEY and CDR2 SVGAGI come from the germline V gene. This CDR3 comprises 12 residues. Trimming shortened V by 4 bases and J by 7 bases, and 10 bases separated the two germline ends. The CDR3 region is CASSSGRTGYTF. For the CDR3, the DNA is TGTGCCAGCAGTTCCGGTCGAACTGGCTACACCTTC.